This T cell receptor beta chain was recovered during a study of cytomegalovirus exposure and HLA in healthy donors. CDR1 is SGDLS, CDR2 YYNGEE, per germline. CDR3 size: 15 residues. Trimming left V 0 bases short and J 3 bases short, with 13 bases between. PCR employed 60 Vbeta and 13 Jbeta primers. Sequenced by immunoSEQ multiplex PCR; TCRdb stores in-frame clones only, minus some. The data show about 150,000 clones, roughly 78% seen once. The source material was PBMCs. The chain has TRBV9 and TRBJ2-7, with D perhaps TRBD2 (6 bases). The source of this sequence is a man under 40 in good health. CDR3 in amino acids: CASSVVAGPLYEQYF. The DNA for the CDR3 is TGTGCCAGCAGCGTAGTGGCGGGACCACTCTACGAGCAGTACTTC.